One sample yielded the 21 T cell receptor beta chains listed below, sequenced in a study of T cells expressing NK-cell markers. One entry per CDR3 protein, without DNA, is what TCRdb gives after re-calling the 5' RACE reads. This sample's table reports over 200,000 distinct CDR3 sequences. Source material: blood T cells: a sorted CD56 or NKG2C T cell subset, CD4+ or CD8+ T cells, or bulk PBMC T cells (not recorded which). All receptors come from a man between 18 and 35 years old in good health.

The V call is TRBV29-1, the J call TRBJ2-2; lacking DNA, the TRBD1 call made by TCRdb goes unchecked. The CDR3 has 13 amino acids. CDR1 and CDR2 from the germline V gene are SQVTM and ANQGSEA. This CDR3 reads CSVSGENTGELFF.

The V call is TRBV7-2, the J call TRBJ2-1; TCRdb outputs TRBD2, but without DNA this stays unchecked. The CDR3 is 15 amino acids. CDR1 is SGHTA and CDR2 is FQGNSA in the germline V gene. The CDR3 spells CASSSGLARYNEQFF. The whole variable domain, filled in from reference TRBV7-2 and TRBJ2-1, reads GAGVSQSPSNKVTEKGKDVELRCDPISGHTALYWYRQSLGQGLEFLIYFQGNSAPDKSGLPSDRFSAERTGGSVSTLTIQRTQQEDSAVYLCASSSGLARYNEQFFGPGTRLTVL.

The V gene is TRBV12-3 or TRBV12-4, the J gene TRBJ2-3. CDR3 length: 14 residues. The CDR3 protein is CASSRGADTSVRYF.

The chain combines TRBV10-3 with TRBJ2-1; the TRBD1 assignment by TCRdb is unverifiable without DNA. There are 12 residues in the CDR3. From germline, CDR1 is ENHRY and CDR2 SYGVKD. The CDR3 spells CASGTHNNEQFF.

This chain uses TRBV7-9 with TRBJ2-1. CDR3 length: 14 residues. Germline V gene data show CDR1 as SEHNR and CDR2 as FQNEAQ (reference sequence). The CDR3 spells CASSLDSGYNEQFF.

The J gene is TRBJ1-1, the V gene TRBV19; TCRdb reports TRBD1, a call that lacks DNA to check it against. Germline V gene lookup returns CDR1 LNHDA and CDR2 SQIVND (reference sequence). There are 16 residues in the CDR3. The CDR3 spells CASSILRGVGGTEAFF.

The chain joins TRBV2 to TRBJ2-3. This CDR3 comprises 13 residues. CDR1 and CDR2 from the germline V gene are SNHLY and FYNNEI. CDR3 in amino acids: CASNVLAGDTQYF.

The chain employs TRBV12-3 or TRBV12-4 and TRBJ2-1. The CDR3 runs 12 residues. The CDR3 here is CASSTTANEQFF.

CDR3: CASSIQGLRTGELFF. The chain links TRBV19 to TRBJ2-2; the TCRdb D gene call, TRBD2, has no DNA to confirm it. The CDR3 is made up of 15 amino acids. Germline loops: CDR1 LNHDA, CDR2 SQIVND (reference sequence).

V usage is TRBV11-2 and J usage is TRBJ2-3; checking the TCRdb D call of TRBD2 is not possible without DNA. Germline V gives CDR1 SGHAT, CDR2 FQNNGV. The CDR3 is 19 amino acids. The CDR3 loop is CASSYLSISGTGRLDTQYF.

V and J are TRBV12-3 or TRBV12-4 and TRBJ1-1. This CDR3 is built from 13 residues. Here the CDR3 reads CASSFYKGSEAFF.

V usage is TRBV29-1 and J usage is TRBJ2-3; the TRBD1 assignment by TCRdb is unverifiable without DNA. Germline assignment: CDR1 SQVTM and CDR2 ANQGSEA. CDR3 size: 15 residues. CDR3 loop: CSVAGTGGAADTQYF.

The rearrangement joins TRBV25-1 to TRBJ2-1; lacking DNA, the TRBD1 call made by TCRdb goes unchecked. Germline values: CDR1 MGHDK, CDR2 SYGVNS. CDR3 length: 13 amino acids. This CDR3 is CASLNTGYNEQFF.

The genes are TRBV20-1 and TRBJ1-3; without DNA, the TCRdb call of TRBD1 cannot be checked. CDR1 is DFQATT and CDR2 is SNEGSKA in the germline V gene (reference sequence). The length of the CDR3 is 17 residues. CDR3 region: CSAKYGQATYSGNTIYF.

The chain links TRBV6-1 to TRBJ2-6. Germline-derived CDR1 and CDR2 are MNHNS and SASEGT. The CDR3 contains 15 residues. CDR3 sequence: CASRLRGSGANVLTF.

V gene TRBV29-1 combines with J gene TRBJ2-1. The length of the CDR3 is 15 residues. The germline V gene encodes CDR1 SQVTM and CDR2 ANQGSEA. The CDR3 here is CSVLTQGSSYNEQFF.

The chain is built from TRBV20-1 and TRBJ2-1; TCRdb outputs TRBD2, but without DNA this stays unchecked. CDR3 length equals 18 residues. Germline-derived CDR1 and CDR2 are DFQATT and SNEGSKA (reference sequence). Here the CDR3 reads CSAPLAGGPTSSYNEQFF.

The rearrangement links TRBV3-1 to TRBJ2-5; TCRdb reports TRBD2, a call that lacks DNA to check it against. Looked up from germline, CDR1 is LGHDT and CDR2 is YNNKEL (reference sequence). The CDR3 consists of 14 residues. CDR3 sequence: CASGVRTSQETQYF.

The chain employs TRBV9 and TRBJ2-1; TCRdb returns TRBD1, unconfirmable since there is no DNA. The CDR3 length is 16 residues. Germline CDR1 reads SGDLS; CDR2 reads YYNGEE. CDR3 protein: CASSVDGRAPYNEQFF.

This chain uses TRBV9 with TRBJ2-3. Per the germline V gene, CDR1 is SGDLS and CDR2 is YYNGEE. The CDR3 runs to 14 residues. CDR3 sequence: CASSVDTGTDTQYF.

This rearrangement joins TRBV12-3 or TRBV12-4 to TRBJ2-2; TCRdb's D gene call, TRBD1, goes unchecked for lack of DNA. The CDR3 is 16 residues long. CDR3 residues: CASRGGQVLGTGELFF.